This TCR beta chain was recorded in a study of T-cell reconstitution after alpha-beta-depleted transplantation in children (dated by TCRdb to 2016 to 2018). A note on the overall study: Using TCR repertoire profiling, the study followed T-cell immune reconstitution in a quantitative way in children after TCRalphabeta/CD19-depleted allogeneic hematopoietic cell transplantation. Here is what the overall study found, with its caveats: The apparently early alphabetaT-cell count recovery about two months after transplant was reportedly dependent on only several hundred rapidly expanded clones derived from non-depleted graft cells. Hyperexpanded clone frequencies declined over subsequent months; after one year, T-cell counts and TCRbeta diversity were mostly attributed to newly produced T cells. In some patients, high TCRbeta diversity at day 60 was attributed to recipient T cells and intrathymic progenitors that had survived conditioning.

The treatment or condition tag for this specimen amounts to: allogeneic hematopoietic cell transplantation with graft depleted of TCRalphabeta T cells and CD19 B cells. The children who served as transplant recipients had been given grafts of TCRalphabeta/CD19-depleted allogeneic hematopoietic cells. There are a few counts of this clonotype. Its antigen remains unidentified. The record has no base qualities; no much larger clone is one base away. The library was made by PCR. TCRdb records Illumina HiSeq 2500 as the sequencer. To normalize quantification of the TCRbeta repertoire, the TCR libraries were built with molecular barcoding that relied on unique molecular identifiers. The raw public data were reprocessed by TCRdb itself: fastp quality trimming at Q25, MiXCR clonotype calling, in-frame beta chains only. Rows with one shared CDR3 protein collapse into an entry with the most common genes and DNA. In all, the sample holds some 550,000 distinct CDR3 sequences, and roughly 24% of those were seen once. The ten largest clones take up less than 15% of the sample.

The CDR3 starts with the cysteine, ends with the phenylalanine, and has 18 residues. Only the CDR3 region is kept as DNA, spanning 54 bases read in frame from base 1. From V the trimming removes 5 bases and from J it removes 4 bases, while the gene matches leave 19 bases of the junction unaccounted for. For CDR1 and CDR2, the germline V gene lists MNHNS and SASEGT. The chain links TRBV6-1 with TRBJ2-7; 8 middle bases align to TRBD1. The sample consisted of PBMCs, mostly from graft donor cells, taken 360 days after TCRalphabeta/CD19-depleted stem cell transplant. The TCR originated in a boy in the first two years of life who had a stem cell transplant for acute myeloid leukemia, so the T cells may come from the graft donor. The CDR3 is CASSLLVQGANGAYEQYF. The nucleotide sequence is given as TGTGCCAGCAGTCTTTTGGTGCAGGGGGCGAATGGGGCTTACGAGCAGTACTTC.